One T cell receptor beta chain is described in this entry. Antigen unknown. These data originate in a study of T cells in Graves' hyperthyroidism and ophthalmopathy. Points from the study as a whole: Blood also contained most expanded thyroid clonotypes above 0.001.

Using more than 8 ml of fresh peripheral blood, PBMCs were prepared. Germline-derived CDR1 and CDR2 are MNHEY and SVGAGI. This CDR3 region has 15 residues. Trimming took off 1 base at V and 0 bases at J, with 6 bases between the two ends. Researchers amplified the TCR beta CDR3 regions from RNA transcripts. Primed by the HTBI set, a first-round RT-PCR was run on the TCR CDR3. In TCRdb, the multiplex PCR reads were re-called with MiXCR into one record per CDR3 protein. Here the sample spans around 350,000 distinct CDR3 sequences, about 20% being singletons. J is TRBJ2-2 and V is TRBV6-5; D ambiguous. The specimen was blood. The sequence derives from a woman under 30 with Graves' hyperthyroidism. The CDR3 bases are TGTGCCAGCAGTTACTTCGGCCCGAACACCGGGGAGCTGTTTTTT. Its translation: CASSYFGPNTGELFF.